The entry below gives a single T cell receptor (beta chain) sequence along with its context. The antigen is unknown. The source of the sample is a study of cytomegalovirus exposure and HLA in healthy donors. Study observations and caveats: Across donors, most TCRs were seen rarely, yet some public ones were widespread. The classifier, whose performance was assessed in both the original and validation cohorts, reportedly diagnosed cytomegalovirus status with high specificity and sensitivity. In vitro assays verified that a few CMV-associated chains recognized CMV antigens specifically. The study carried out a later analysis of TCR beta sequences. It associated some 17,000 of them with specific HLA alleles at a false discovery rate of 0.05.

CDR3 length: 14 amino acids. The trim removed 2 bases at V and 2 bases at J, leaving 2 bases unmatched. Per germline, CDR1 MNHEY and CDR2 SVGAGI. The PCR was carried out with 60 Vbeta primers and 13 Jbeta primers. TCRdb's table, derived via immunoSEQ multiplex PCR, lists solely in-frame clones and lacks some. The sample includes about 170,000 clones, 60% to 80% of them seen just once. Sequencing was carried out using PBMCs. This clonotype was sampled from a woman aged 45-59 years in good health and CMV-seropositive. The V gene is TRBV6-5, the J gene TRBJ2-7; 8 bases line up with TRBD1. In DNA, the CDR3 is TGTGCCAGCAGTTACAAACAGGGGGCCTACGAGCAGTACTTC. As protein: CASSYKQGAYEQYF.